Listed below are T cell receptor beta chains from one sample, sequenced in a study of Ad26.COV2.S vaccination and SARS-CoV-2 variants. The method was immunoSEQ multiplex PCR; TCRdb's version includes in-frame clones alone and lacks a portion of them. This table has some 370,000 clones, around 82% appearing once. The sequencing here drew on peripheral blood, taken in a trial of Ad26.COV2.S vaccine versus placebo. The source of these receptors is a person aged 18-60 years who received the Ad26.COV2.S COVID-19 vaccine or a placebo. Both conserved end residues are part of each CDR3. The order of the fields is CDR3 protein, CDR3 DNA, D gene, J gene, V gene, clone size. The D gene is left open where the match is weak. Size is stated for part of the rows, as once, few or many counts, or as a class when the clone is expanded.

CASSSRDRSYNEQFF	TGTGCCAGCAGCTCCCGGGACAGGTCCTACAATGAGCAGTTCTTC	TRBD1	TRBJ2-1	TRBV7-2	NA
CASSLSAGVDEQFF	TGCGCCAGCAGCTTGTCAGCGGGAGTTGATGAGCAGTTCTTC	TRBD2	TRBJ2-1	TRBV5-1	NA
CASSYGSSTRELFF	TGTGCCAGCAGTTACGGCTCTAGTACCCGGGAGCTGTTTTTT	NA	TRBJ2-2	TRBV6-6	NA
CASSLYYIHIYNNEQFF	TGTGCCAGCAGCTTGTACTACATCCATATATATAACAATGAGCAGTTCTTC	NA	TRBJ2-1	TRBV5-6	NA
CASSASLQGLGGYTF	TGTGCCAGCAGTGCTTCCTTACAGGGTCTTGGAGGCTACACCTTC	NA	TRBJ1-2	TRBV2	once
CATSREWTPGHNEQFF	TGTGCCACCAGCAGAGAATGGACCCCCGGACACAATGAGCAGTTCTTC	NA	TRBJ2-1	TRBV15	NA
CASSQVRRGDYRETQYF	TGTGCCAGCAGCCAAGTTCGACGGGGGGACTATCGGGAGACCCAGTACTTC	TRBD2	TRBJ2-5	TRBV14	NA
CASSFGRKIVESEQFF	TGTGCCAGCAGCTTCGGGCGCAAGATTGTAGAGAGTGAGCAGTTCTTC	NA	TRBJ2-1	TRBV7-9	NA
CASSPWERDTGELFF	TGTGCCAGCAGCCCTTGGGAGCGAGACACCGGGGAGCTGTTTTTT	NA	TRBJ2-2	TRBV7-3	once
CATLRNTEAFF	TGTGCCACCCTGAGGAACACTGAAGCTTTCTTT	NA	TRBJ1-1	TRBV15	NA
CSVEDLNTEAFF	TGCAGCGTTGAAGATCTCAACACTGAAGCTTTCTTT	NA	TRBJ1-1	TRBV29-1	NA
CASSVGLAGERNIQYF	TGTGCCAGTAGTGTCGGACTAGCGGGAGAGAGAAACATTCAGTACTTC	TRBD2	TRBJ2-4	TRBV19	NA
CASSPFEKSEQYF	TGTGCCAGCAGCCCCTTTGAAAAGAGCGAGCAGTACTTC	NA	TRBJ2-7	TRBV2	NA
CARQGEGTTNEKLFF	TGTGCCAGACAGGGGGAGGGCACAACTAATGAAAAACTGTTTTTT	TRBD1	TRBJ1-4	TRBV15	once
CASSVSRETSPLHF	TGTGCCAGCAGTGTATCCAGGGAGACGTCACCCCTCCACTTT	NA	TRBJ1-6	TRBV2	NA
CASSSAAGGDTEAFF	TGCGCCAGCAGCTCGGCAGCAGGGGGCGACACTGAAGCTTTCTTT	TRBD1	TRBJ1-1	TRBV5-1	NA
CASSERRSGNTEAFF	TGCGCCAGCAGTGAGCGGAGGTCAGGCAACACTGAAGCTTTCTTT	NA	TRBJ1-1	TRBV10-1	NA
CASSVGPNTEAFF	TGTGCCAGCAGCGTAGGTCCGAACACTGAAGCTTTCTTT	NA	TRBJ1-1	TRBV9	NA
CASRGGGAAKNIQYF	TGTGCCAGCAGAGGGGGAGGAGCAGCCAAAAACATTCAGTACTTC	NA	TRBJ2-4	TRBV3-1/TRBV3-2	NA
CASSLNRGGALEQFF	TGTGCCAGCAGCTTAAACCGCGGGGGGGCACTTGAGCAGTTCTTC	TRBD2	TRBJ2-1	TRBV7-3	NA
CASSQVGHPISPYEQYF	TGTGCCAGCAGCCAAGTGGGACACCCTATTTCCCCCTACGAGCAGTACTTC	NA	TRBJ2-7	TRBV14	once
CASSELQGDSGNTIYF	TGTGCCAGCTCAGAATTACAGGGGGACTCTGGAAACACCATATATTTT	TRBD1	TRBJ1-3	TRBV18	once
CASRLDDSLGGYTF	TGTGCCAGCAGGTTAGATGACTCCTTAGGAGGCTACACCTTC	NA	TRBJ1-2	TRBV6-6	NA
CASSLAGAGSGNTIYF	TGTGCCAGCAGCTTAGCCGGGGCCGGCTCTGGAAACACCATATATTTT	NA	TRBJ1-3	TRBV7-9	few
CASRGQGTGELFF	TGTGCCAGCAGGGGACAGGGGACCGGGGAGCTGTTTTTT	TRBD1	TRBJ2-2	TRBV6-6	NA
CASSQDLEPYGYTF	TGTGCCAGCAGCCAAGATTTGGAACCCTATGGCTACACCTTC	NA	TRBJ1-2	TRBV14	NA
CASSTSTALRVGGAFF	TGTGCCAGCAGCACCTCGACAGCCCTTAGGGTTGGTGGAGCTTTCTTT	NA	TRBJ1-1	TRBV11-2	once
CSVEGGTGAITDTQYF	TGCAGCGTTGAAGGGGGTACGGGGGCTATCACAGATACGCAGTATTTT	NA	TRBJ2-3	TRBV29-1	NA
CASSRLQTGELFF	TGTGCCAGCAGTAGACTACAAACCGGGGAGCTGTTTTTT	NA	TRBJ2-2	TRBV6-5	NA
CASSRERGTDTQYF	TGTGCCAGCAGTCGCGAGCGGGGCACAGATACGCAGTATTTT	NA	TRBJ2-3	TRBV4-2	NA
CASSPRSGIDGEAFF	TGTGCCAGCTCACCACGTTCGGGTATCGACGGTGAAGCTTTCTTT	NA	TRBJ1-1	TRBV18	NA
CASSPRDRFTQYF	TGTGCCAGCAGCCCCCGGGACAGGTTCACGCAGTATTTT	TRBD1	TRBJ2-3	TRBV3-1/TRBV3-2	NA
CASSYSKAGYGYTF	TGTGCCAGCAGTTACTCGAAGGCAGGGTATGGCTACACCTTC	NA	TRBJ1-2	TRBV6-5	NA
CASSLGQGANVLTF	TGTGCCAGCAGCTTGGGACAGGGGGCCAACGTCCTGACTTTC	TRBD1	TRBJ2-6	TRBV7-2	NA
CASSFNVPDRVRTEAFF	TGTGCCAGCAGCTTTAATGTACCGGACAGGGTTAGGACTGAAGCTTTCTTT	TRBD1	TRBJ1-1	TRBV5-5	NA
CASSLRGGPYNEQFF	TGTGCCAGCAGCTTAAGGGGGGGCCCCTACAATGAGCAGTTCTTC	NA	TRBJ2-1	TRBV7-2	NA
CASSRDRDRNYGYTF	TGTGCCAGCTCACGAGACCGGGACAGGAACTATGGCTACACCTTC	TRBD1	TRBJ1-2	TRBV18	NA
CATGPLRGTQYF	TGTGCCACTGGACCTCTCCGAGGGACCCAGTACTTC	NA	TRBJ2-5	TRBV15	once
CASSSLAKWGAEAFF	TGTGCCAGCAGCTCCCTAGCGAAATGGGGCGCTGAAGCTTTCTTT	NA	TRBJ1-1	TRBV5-5	NA
CASREVGREQFF	TGCGCCAGCCGAGAGGTGGGGCGCGAACAGTTCTTC	NA	TRBJ2-1	TRBV5-1	NA
CASSWGSGTDTQYF	TGCGCCAGCAGCTGGGGATCAGGCACAGATACGCAGTATTTT	NA	TRBJ2-3	TRBV5-1	NA
CASSWSAPGELFF	TGTGCCAGCAGCTGGTCCGCCCCCGGGGAGCTGTTTTTT	NA	TRBJ2-2	TRBV11-2	NA
CASSLISGETQYF	TGCGCCAGCAGCTTGATCAGCGGAGAGACCCAGTACTTC	NA	TRBJ2-5	TRBV5-1	NA
CASSVTDINSPLHF	TGTGCCAGCAGCGTGACAGATATCAATTCACCCCTCCACTTT	NA	TRBJ1-6	TRBV5-4	NA
CASSDPLGGTNEKLFF	TGTGCCAGCAGTGACCCCTTGGGGGGAACTAATGAAAAACTGTTTTTT	NA	TRBJ1-4	TRBV25-1	NA
CASSQDGRGEETQYF	TGCGCCAGCAGCCAAGATGGCCGGGGGGAAGAGACCCAGTACTTC	TRBD2	TRBJ2-5	TRBV4-1	NA
CASRWTSGWGNIQYF	TGTGCCAGCAGGTGGACTAGCGGATGGGGGAACATTCAGTACTTC	TRBD2	TRBJ2-4	TRBV28	NA
CAISAGGGTGELFF	TGTGCCATCAGTGCGGGGGGCGGGACCGGGGAGCTGTTTTTT	NA	TRBJ2-2	TRBV10-3	NA
CASSIKRFSSYNEQFF	TGTGCCAGCAGCATTAAAAGGTTTAGCTCCTACAATGAGCAGTTCTTC	NA	TRBJ2-1	TRBV21-1	NA
CASTPFGGGETQYF	TGTGCCAGCACCCCTTTCGGGGGAGGAGAGACCCAGTACTTC	NA	TRBJ2-5	TRBV7-9	few
CASSVGFPNRSGGAYNEQFF	TGTGCCAGCAGCGTAGGATTCCCCAATAGGAGCGGGGGAGCCTACAATGAGCAGTTCTTC	TRBD2	TRBJ2-1	TRBV9	NA
CASSIDERAINYGYTF	TGTGCCAGTAGTATAGATGAAAGGGCTATAAACTATGGCTACACCTTC	NA	TRBJ1-2	TRBV19	NA
CASSPLPREGLGYTF	TGTGCCAGCTCGCCTTTACCACGGGAGGGCTTAGGCTACACCTTC	NA	TRBJ1-2	TRBV18	NA
CASSPPGRSTDTQYF	TGTGCCAGCAGCCCTCCCGGGAGAAGCACAGATACGCAGTATTTT	NA	TRBJ2-3	TRBV11-3	few